Each of the 9 T cell receptor beta chains below was sequenced from the same sample in a study of T cells in Graves' hyperthyroidism and ophthalmopathy. Amplification of TCR beta CDR3 regions used RNA as the template. The HTBI primer set served for first-round RT-PCR of the TCR CDR3. MiXCR, run by TCRdb on the multiplex PCR reads, gives a single entry per CDR3 protein. The table shows hundreds of thousands of distinct CDR3 sequences, with 35% to 45% occurring only once. Sequenced: blood. Every receptor here comes from a man aged 18 to 29 with Graves' hyperthyroidism.

This clonotype was seen at least ten times. The chain is built from TRBV9 and TRBJ1-6; the D is unclear. The CDR3 spans 13 residues. V lost 0 bases and J 11 bases, leaving 9 bases between the germline ends. Germline assignment: CDR1 SGDLS and CDR2 YYNGEE. DNA of the CDR3: TGTGCCAGCAGCGTAGGGAGAGAAGCACCCCTCCACTTT. Translation gives CASSVGREAPLHF.

Only a few counts were recorded for this clonotype. The J gene is TRBJ2-5, the V gene TRBV5-1, with a tentative D call TRBD2 (6 bases). The germline CDR1 and CDR2 sequences are SGHRS and YFSETQ. Trimming removed 6 bases at V and 8 bases at J, with 17 bases between. The CDR3 runs to 13 residues. As DNA, the CDR3 is TGCGCCAGCAAGAGGGACTCGTTGGAAACCCAGTACTTC. This translates into CASKRDSLETQYF.

This clonotype was seen ten or more times. This CDR3 reads CASSTPGVANQPQHF. For the CDR3, the DNA is TGCGCCAGCAGTACCCCAGGGGTGGCCAATCAGCCCCAGCATTTT. This chain joins TRBV10-2 and TRBJ1-5, with D perhaps TRBD1 (6 bases). This CDR3 spans 15 amino acids. Trimming cost V 5 bases and J 3 bases, with 14 bases left between them. Germline V gene data show CDR1 as WSHSY and CDR2 as SAAADI.

This clonotype occurred many times. The chain joins TRBV7-9 to TRBJ1-1; the D gene is possibly TRBD1 (5 bases). This CDR3 has 16 amino acids. Between the trimmed V and J ends, which lost 2 bases and 6 bases, there was a span of 19 bases. Germline lookup yields CDR1 SEHNR and CDR2 FQNEAQ (reference sequence). CDR3 in amino acids: CASSLPDGGVSSEAFF. In DNA, the CDR3 is TGTGCCAGCAGCTTACCAGATGGGGGGGTATCGTCTGAAGCTTTCTTT.

J is TRBJ1-1 and V is TRBV19; D is possibly TRBD1 (5 bases). V lost 9 bases to trimming and J lost 6 bases, with 17 bases between them. CDR1 is LNHDA and CDR2 is SQIVND in the germline V gene (reference sequence). CDR3 length: 13 residues. The CDR3 bases are TGTGCCAGCTCACCACAGACAGCTTCTGAAGCTTTCTTT. It codes for CASSPQTASEAFF.

V and J are TRBV7-2 and TRBJ1-1; no reliable D call. The CDR3 runs to 14 residues. V was clipped by 5 bases and J by 5 bases, with 15 bases between them. Per the germline V gene, CDR1 is SGHTA and CDR2 is FQGNSA. The CDR3 loop reads CASSLNQLGTEAFF. The CDR3 nucleotides are TGTGCCAGCAGCCTAAATCAATTGGGGACTGAAGCTTTCTTT.

This clonotype was observed at least ten times. The chain carries TRBV10-2 and TRBJ1-1; D unclear. Trimming removed 5 bases at V and 1 base at J, with 5 bases between. CDR3 length: 12 amino acids. Germline V gene sequence: CDR1 WSHSY, CDR2 SAAADI. CDR3 loop: CASSWKNTEAFF. The CDR3 bases are TGCGCCAGCAGTTGGAAGAACACTGAAGCTTTCTTT.

This clonotype was seen many times. The rearrangement joins TRBV12-3 or TRBV12-4 to TRBJ1-1; D is unclear. With 6 bases removed from V and 5 bases from J, the gap between germline ends came to 10 bases. There are 12 residues in the CDR3. CDR3 DNA: TGTGCCAGCAGCCCGTCCAGGACTGAAGCTTTCTTT. Protein product: CASSPSRTEAFF.

This clonotype has more than one count but fewer than ten. The gene calls are TRBV5-6 and TRBJ1-1, with 7 bases matching TRBD1. Trimming removed 3 bases from V and 3 bases from J; junction bases left unmatched: 5. This CDR3 is 14 amino acids long. CDR1 is SGHDT, CDR2 YYEEEE, per germline. The chain's CDR3 is CASSSRQGHTEAFF. CDR3 DNA sequence: TGTGCCAGCAGCTCCCGACAGGGTCACACTGAAGCTTTCTTT.